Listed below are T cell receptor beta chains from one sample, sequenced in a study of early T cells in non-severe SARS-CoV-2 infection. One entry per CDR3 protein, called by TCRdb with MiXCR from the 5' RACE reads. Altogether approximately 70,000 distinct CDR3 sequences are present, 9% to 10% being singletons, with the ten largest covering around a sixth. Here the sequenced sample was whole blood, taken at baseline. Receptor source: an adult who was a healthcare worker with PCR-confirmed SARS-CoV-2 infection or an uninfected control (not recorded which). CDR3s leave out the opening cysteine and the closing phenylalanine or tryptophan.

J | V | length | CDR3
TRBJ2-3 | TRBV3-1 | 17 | ASSQDGGLAGSSTDTQY
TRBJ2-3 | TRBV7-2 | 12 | ATSGTPGKDTQY
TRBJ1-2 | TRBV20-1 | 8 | SAYAYGYT
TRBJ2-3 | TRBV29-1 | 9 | SVAAPDTQY
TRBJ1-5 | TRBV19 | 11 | ASSIGDSQPQH
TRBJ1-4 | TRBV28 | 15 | ASSFLGWGARNEKLF
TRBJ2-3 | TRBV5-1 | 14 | ASSAGLAGGRDTQY
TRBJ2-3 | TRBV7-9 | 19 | ASSLGIRGTGSSPSTDTQY
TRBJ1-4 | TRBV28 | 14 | ASSPSWGAANEKLF
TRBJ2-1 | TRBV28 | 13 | ASTSHPGTGNEQF
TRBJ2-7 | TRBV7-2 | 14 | ASSLSSGTGNYEQY
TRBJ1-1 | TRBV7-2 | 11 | ASSLARGAEAF
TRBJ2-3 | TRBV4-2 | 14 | ASSLLGTAGTDTQY
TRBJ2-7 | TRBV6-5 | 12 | ASSYSTGTYEQY
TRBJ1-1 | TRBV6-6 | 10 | ASSYVTDEAF
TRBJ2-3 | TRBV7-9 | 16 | ASSLRPGQGHFANTQY
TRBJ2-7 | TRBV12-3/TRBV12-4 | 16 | ASSSQWTVPNSSYEQY
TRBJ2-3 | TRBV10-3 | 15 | AISESGAGGSTDTQY
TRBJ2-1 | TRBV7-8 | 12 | ASSPRDYRGGQF
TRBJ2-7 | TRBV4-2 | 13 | ASSQSMESTYEQY
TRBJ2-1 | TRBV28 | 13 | ASTPGEGNYNEQF
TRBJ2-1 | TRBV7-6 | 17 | ASSLEGLANPSSYNEQF
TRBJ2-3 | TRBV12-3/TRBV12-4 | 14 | ASSSSGRRAPDTQY
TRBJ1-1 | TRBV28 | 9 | ASTENTEAF
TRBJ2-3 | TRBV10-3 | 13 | AIRDAQGLADTQY
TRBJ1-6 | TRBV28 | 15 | ASSSPQGSSYNSPLH
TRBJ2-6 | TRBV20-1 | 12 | SAREASGANVLT
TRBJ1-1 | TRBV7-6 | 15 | ASSRRGPGQGITEAF
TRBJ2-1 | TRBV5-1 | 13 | ASSLVAGVYNEQF
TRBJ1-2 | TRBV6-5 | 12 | ASSHPTPPYGYT
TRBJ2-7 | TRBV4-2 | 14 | ASSQVESGNPYEQY
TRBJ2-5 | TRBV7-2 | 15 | ASSLAGLGQGPETQY
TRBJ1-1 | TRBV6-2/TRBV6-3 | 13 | ASTRTTGFYTEAF
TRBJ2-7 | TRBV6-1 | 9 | ASSEEGKQY
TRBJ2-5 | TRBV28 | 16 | ASTTVIQVFVPEETQY
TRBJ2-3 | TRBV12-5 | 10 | ASALRSDTQY
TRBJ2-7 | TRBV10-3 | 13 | AISFTGKSSYEQY
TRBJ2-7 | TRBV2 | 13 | ASRRGLASSYEQY
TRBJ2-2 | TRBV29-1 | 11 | SGASGRAGELF
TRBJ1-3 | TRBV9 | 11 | ASSAYSGNTIY
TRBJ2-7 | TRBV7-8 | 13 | ASSLGLALSYEQY
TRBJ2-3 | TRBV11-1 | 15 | ASSLNPGKAVTDTQY
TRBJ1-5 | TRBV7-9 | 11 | ASSLQEYQPQH
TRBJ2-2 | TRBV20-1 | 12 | SARRGGYTGELF
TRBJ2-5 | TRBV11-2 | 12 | ASSLGLAGETQY
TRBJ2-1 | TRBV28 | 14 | ASSWPLAGASDEQF